This TCR beta chain is drawn from a study of beta chain features in type 1 diabetes (dated by TCRdb to between 2018 and 2020). At the level of the whole study: No differences in mean age, gender distribution, total cell number or subset yield were found between patients and healthy donors. Whereas all 30 or so donors provided naive and central memory subsets, regulatory and stem cell-like memory subsets were isolated from just 8 patients and about 8 healthy donors. In the study, TCRB repertoires of sorted circulating CD4+ T cell subsets from recently diagnosed type 1 diabetes patients were compared with those of matched healthy donors. A total of roughly 100 million sorted cells were examined across all samples, and a strong correlation was observed between cell number per subset and RNA yield. The paper as a whole reports these results and caveats: At VDJ recombination sites, patients with type 1 diabetes made fewer insertions and deleted more nucleotides, a pattern implying thymic rearrangement abnormalities. PCR might favor shorter templates, but patient and control samples were amplified and corrected together, so any skew would affect both groups equally. In all four CD4+ subsets, TCRB CDR3 length was moderately but significantly shorter in type 1 diabetes patients. Because cDNA rather than genomic DNA was sequenced, highly expressing activated cells could have been over-represented, although no difference in activation and CD3 levels was found between groups. Only small numbers of individuals were included in the HLA sub-analyses, which left unresolved whether HLA type had any influence on TCRB rearrangement. Naive, central memory and regulatory TCRB repertoires appeared to be more similar among patients than among healthy donors.

This clone was seen a handful of times. This clone's antigen is unknown. No quality values exist for individual bases; no much larger clone is one base distant. The entire amount of isolated RNA was reverse transcribed using the High Capacity cDNA Reverse Transcription Kit, so the sequenced TCRB transcripts were expressed ones. Naive, central memory and regulatory T cell samples underwent deep immunoSEQ sequencing, averaging about 3.57 million total reads per sample. Sorted cells were lysed in RLT buffer and RNA was extracted with DNase-treated RNeasy Micro or Mini kits, depending on cell number. Each cell subset was processed on its own to prevent cross-contamination, while patient and healthy donor samples were processed together. TCRB sequences were amplified from cDNA with the immunoSEQ multiplex PCR, producing 87-bp fragments spanning the CDR3 region. Amplicons were sequenced on the Illumina HiSeq platform. The original pipeline was this. Synthetic template baselines were used to correct PCR bias computationally, reads within Hamming distance 2 were collapsed, and singletons that could not be merged were discarded. By aligning reads against IMGT, V, D and J genes, CDR3 length, and insertions or deletions at six rearrangement sites were assigned. Within each subset, clonotype counts were normalized to sorted cell number, and only after that were true diversity and Gini coefficients computed with the tcR R package. Repertoire sharing was quantified using the overlap coefficient calculated on TCRB nucleotide sequences. Out-of-frame TCRB sequences from naive cells were analyzed as a proxy for the pre-selection repertoire. What TCRdb holds here is the immuneACCESS table cut down to in-frame rearrangements. Part of the clones is not present; checked against another copy, under half of the missing clones reflect an unresolved V gene, and the others are unexplained. V, J and clone size reflect that table, while D and trimming were determined from the DNA. The sample yields some 290,000 clones; roughly an eighth were counted once. The leading ten clones occupy about 0.017% of the sample.

The CDR3 starts with the cysteine, ends with the phenylalanine, and has 14 residues. Just the 42-base CDR3 DNA is kept, in frame starting at base 1. The germline V gene (reference sequence) supplies CDR1 LNHDA and CDR2 SQIVND. V was cut back by 9 bases and J by 4 bases, leaving a gap of 18 bases between them. From each donor, a single peripheral blood sample of roughly 0.11 L on average was drawn into heparinised tubes. Using a panel that included CD45RO, CCR7, CD25, CD127, CD95 and CD27, naive, central memory, regulatory and stem cell-like memory CD4+ T cells were sorted on a BD FACSAria II. All sorted populations exceeded 95% purity. PBMCs were isolated right away by Lymphoprep density gradient centrifugation and were stained directly, without culture. So that batch effects would be minimized, each experiment stained and sorted samples in pairs, pairing one healthy donor with one patient.

Sequencing used naive CD4+ T cells from blood. The cell subset or site label, as the study defines it: true naive CD4+ T cells. This chain joins TRBV19 to TRBJ1-2; matching of 6 bases hints at TRBD1 as the D gene. The sequence was collected from a man aged 30-40 years with type 1 diabetes. The CDR3 in this case is CASRLPLTGYGYTF. The DNA reads as follows: TGTGCCAGCCGACTCCCACTGACAGGCTATGGCTACACCTTC.